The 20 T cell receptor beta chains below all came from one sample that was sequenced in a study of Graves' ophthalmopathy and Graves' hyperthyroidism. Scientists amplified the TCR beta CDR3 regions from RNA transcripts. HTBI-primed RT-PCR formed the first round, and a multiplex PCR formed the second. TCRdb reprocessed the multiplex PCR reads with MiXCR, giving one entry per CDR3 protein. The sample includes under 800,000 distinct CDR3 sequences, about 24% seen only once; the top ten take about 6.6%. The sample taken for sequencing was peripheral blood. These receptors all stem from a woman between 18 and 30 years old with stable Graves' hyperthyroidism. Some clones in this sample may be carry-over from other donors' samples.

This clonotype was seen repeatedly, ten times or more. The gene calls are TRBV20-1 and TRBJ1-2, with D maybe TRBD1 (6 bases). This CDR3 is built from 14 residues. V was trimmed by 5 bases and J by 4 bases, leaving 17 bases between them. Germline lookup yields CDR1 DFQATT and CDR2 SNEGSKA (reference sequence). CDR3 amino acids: CSAPDSLGVYGYTF. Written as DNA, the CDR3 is TGCAGTGCTCCGGACAGCCTTGGCGTCTATGGCTACACCTTC.

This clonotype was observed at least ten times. The DNA of the CDR3 is TGTGCCAGCAGCCCGGGACAGGGGTTTATGAACACTGAAGCTTTCTTT. Its protein is CASSPGQGFMNTEAFF. This sequence joins TRBV6-1 and TRBJ1-1; 10 bases agree with TRBD1. The V and J ends lost 6 bases and 0 bases, in that order; junction bases with no gene match: 7. The length of the CDR3 is 16 residues. The germline V gene has CDR1 MNHNS and CDR2 SASEGT.

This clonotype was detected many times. In DNA form, the CDR3 reads TGTGCCAGCAGCAGCAAGGGCAGGGGGCTGAAAGAGACCCAGTACTTC. Protein sequence: CASSSKGRGLKETQYF. The chain employs TRBV13 and TRBJ2-5; TRBD1 matches 8 bases. The CDR3 length is 16 residues. Germline assignment: CDR1 PRHDT and CDR2 FYEKMQ (reference sequence). J gave up 3 bases and V 5 bases, and 11 bases lay outside the gene matches.

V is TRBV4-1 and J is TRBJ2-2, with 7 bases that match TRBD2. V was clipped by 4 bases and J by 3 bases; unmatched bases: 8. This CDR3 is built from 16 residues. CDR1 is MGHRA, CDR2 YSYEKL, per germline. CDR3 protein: CASSPRGSGYTGELFF. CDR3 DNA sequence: TGCGCCAGCAGCCCTCGAGGTAGCGGGTACACCGGGGAGCTGTTTTTT.

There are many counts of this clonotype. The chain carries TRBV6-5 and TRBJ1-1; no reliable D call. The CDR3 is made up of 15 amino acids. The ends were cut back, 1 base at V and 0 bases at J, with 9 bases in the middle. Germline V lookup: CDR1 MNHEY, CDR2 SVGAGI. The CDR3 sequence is CASSYYGSMNTEAFF. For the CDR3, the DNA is TGTGCCAGCAGTTACTACGGCAGCATGAACACTGAAGCTTTCTTT.

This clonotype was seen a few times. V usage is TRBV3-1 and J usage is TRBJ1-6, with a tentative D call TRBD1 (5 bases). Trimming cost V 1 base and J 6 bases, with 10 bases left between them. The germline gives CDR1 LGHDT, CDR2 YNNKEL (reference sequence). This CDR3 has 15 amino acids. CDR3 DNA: TGTGCCAGCAGCCAAGGCGACAGACCTAATTCACCCCTCCACTTT. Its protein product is CASSQGDRPNSPLHF.

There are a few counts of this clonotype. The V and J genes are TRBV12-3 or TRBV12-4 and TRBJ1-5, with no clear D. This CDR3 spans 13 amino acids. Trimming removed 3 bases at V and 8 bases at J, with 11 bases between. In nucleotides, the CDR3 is TGTGCCAGCAGTTTTTCCAGGTTGGAGCCCCAGCATTTT. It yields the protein CASSFSRLEPQHF.

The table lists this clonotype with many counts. The CDR3 region is CASSDRGAYSTGELFF. The CDR3 region has the DNA TGTGCCAGCAGTGACCGGGGGGCTTATAGCACCGGGGAGCTGTTTTTT. The V gene is TRBV2, the J gene TRBJ2-2; D possibly corresponds to TRBD2 (7 bases). Trimming left V 3 bases short and J 4 bases short, with 15 bases between. Germline CDR1 SNHLY, CDR2 FYNNEI. The CDR3 extends over 16 amino acids.

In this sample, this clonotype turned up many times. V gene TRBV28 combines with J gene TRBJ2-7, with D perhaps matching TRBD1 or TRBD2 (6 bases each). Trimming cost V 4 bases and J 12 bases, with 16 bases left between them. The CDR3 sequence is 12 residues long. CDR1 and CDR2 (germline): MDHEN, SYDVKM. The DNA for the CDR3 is TGTGCCAGCAGTTCCTTTACGAAGGGGGGGTACTTC. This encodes CASSSFTKGGYF. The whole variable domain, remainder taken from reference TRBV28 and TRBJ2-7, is DVKVTQSSRYLVKRTGEKVFLECVQDMDHENMFWYRQDPGLGLRLIYFSYDVKMKEKGDIPEGYSVSREKKERFSLILESASTNQTSMYLCASSSFTKGGYFGPGTRLTVT.

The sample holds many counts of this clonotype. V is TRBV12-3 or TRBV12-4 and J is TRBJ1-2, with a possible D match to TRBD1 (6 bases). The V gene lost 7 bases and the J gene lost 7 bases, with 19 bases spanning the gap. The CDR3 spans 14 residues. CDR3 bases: TGTGCCAGCATCCCGGGGGCGGGGGTAGGTGGCTACACCTTC. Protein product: CASIPGAGVGGYTF.

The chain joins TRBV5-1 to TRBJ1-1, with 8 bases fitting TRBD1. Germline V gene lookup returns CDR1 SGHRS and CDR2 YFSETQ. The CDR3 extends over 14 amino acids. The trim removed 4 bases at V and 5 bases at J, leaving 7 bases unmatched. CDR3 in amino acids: CASSQDRVGTEAFF. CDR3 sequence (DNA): TGCGCCAGCAGCCAGGACAGGGTTGGAACTGAAGCTTTCTTT.

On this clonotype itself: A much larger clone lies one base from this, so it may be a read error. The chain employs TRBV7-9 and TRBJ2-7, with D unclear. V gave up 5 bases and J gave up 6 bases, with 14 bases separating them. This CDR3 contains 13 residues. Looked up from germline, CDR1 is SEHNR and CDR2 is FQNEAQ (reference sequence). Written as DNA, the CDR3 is TGTGCCAGCAGCCTGGACGCTCGCGGCGAGCAGTACGTC. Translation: CASSLDARGEQYV.

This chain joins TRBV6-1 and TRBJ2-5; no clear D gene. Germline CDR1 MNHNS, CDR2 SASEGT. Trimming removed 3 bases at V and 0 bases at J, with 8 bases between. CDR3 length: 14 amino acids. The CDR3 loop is CASSESLYQETQYF. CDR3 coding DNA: TGTGCCAGCAGTGAGTCATTGTACCAAGAGACCCAGTACTTC.

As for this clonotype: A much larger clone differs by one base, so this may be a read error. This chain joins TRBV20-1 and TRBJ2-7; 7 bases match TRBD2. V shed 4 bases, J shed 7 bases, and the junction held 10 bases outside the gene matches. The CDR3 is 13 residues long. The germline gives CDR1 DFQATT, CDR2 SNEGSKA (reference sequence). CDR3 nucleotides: TGCAGTGCTACTCGGGACGGGGGGTTTGAGCAGTACTTC. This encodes CSATRDGGFEQYF.

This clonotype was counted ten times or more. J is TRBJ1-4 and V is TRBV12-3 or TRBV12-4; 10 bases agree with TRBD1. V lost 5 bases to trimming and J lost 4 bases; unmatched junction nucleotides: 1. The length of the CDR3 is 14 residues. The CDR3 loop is CASSGTGDNEKLFF. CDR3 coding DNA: TGTGCCAGCAGTGGGACAGGGGATAATGAAAAACTGTTTTTT.

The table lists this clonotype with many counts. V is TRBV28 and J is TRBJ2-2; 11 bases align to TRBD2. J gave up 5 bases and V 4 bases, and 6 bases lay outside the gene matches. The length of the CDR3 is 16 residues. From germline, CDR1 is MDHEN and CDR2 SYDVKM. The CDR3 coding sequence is TGTGCCAGCAGTTCATTTAGCGGGAGGGGTACCGGGGAGCTGTTTTTT. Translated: CASSSFSGRGTGELFF.

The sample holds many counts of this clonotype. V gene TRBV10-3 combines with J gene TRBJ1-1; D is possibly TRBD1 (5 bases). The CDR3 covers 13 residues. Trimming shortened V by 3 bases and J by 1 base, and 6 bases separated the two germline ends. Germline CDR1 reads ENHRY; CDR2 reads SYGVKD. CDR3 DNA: TGTGCCATCAGTGATGGACAGAACACTGAAGCTTTCTTT. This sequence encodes CAISDGQNTEAFF.

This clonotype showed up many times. CDR3 amino acids: CAWRGTATGELFF. The CDR3 DNA follows: TGTGCCTGGAGAGGGACAGCCACCGGGGAGCTGTTTTTT. The chain combines TRBV30 with TRBJ2-2, with TRBD1 matching 7 bases. The germline V gene has CDR1 GTSNPN and CDR2 SVGIG (reference sequence). The CDR3 has 13 residues. Unmatched junction bases numbered 2, after V lost 3 bases and J lost 4 bases. The complete variable domain, with remaining parts taken from reference TRBV30 and TRBJ2-2, reads SQTIHQWPATLVQPVGSPLSLECTVEGTSNPNLYWYRQAAGRGLQLLFYSVGIGQISSEVPQNLSASRPQDRQFILSSKKLLLSDSGFYLCAWRGTATGELFFGEGSRLTVL.

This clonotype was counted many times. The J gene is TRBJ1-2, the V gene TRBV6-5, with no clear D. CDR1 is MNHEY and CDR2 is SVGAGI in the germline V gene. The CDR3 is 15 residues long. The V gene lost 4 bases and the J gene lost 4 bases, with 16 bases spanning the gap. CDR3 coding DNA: TGTGCCAGCAGTTCCCCTCGGGCTGCTCGCTATGGCTACACCTTC. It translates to CASSSPRAARYGYTF.

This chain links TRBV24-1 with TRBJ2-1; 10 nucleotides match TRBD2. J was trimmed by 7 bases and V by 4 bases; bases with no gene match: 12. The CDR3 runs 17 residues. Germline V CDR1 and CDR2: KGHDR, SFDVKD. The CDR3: CATSDPRTSGKRNEQFF. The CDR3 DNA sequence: TGTGCCACCAGTGACCCCCGGACTAGCGGAAAAAGAAATGAGCAGTTCTTC.